These 8 T cell receptor beta chains share one sample of origin, sequenced in a study of blood T cell repertoires in COVID-19. This table comes from immunoSEQ multiplex PCR, and its TCRdb copy is limited to in-frame clones, with some not included. The data hold 230,000 or so clones, with just over 85% observed a single time. The sample taken for sequencing was PBMCs or T cells enriched from blood (not recorded which). The receptors shown here come from a woman in her forties or fifties with acute COVID-19.

This clone was seen a handful of times. The DNA for the CDR3 is TGTGCCAGCAGTTTAGTGGGACAGGGGAATCAGCCCCAGCATTTT. Protein product: CASSLVGQGNQPQHF. The V call is TRBV27, the J call TRBJ1-5; 10 bases map to TRBD1. This CDR3 contains 15 residues. In germline, CDR1 is MNHEY, CDR2 SMNVEV (reference sequence). Trimming removed 2 bases from V and 4 bases from J; junction bases left unmatched: 2.

This rearrangement joins TRBV7-9 to TRBJ2-5; 7 bases map to TRBD1. The junction had 10 bases not matched to a gene; V was cut back by 5 bases and J by 4 bases. Germline CDR1 reads SEHNR; CDR2 reads FQNEAQ (reference sequence). This CDR3 has 15 residues. CDR3 loop: CASSPRRGGGETQYF. The CDR3 nucleotides read TGTGCCAGCAGCCCACGACGAGGGGGCGGAGAGACCCAGTACTTC.

The rearrangement joins TRBV29-1 to TRBJ2-1; tentatively, D is TRBD2 (5 bases). V lost 5 bases, J lost 5 bases, and 10 bases lay in between. The CDR3 spans 12 residues. The germline V gene encodes CDR1 SQVTM and CDR2 ANQGSEA. The CDR3 protein is CSVNRGNNEQFF. CDR3 bases: TGCAGCGTTAATCGGGGTAACAATGAGCAGTTCTTC.

Only one count was recorded for this clone. The rearrangement uses TRBV30 and TRBJ2-5; 12 bases are shared with TRBD2. Looked up from germline, CDR1 is GTSNPN and CDR2 is SVGIG (reference sequence). The V gene end was trimmed by 3 bases and the J gene end by 7 bases; junction bases not matched to a gene: 18. The CDR3 covers 18 residues. CDR3 nucleotides: TGTGCCTGGAGGAGGACAGGGTTCGGACTAGCGGGGTCCCGGACCCAGTACTTC. This encodes CAWRRTGFGLAGSRTQYF.

V gene TRBV3-1 (or the pseudogene TRBV3-2) combines with J gene TRBJ1-1, with 8 nucleotides matching TRBD1. The CDR3 runs to 15 residues. Germline-derived CDR1 and CDR2 are LGHDT and YNNKEL (reference sequence). The V and J ends lost 1 base and 6 bases, in that order; junction bases with no gene match: 7. The CDR3 DNA is TGTGCCAGCAGCCAAGGGACAGGGCCCGGGGCTGAAGCTTTCTTT. It codes for CASSQGTGPGAEAFF.

This chain links TRBV28 with TRBJ2-7; tentative D call: TRBD1 (6 bases). V was shortened by 10 bases and J by 9 bases, with 13 bases between the two germline ends. The germline CDR1 and CDR2 sequences are MDHEN and SYDVKM. This CDR3 is built from 10 residues. The CDR3 coding sequence is TGTGCCACAGGGGTTGTAGGGCAGTACTTC. Protein product: CATGVVGQYF.

This clone was detected once. The chain recombines TRBV5-8 with TRBJ2-5, with 12 bases lining up with TRBD1. CDR1 and CDR2 from the germline V gene are SGHTS and YDEGEE. After removal of 0 bases from V and 5 bases from J, the junction contained 5 bases not matched to a gene. CDR3 length equals 16 residues. In DNA, the CDR3 is TGTGCCAGCAGCTTGGGGGACAGGGGGCAAGGGGAGACCCAGTACTTC. It translates to CASSLGDRGQGETQYF. Full variable domain (outside the CDR3, taken from reference TRBV5-8 and TRBJ2-5): EAGVTQSPTHLIKTRGQQATLRCSPISGHTSVYWYQQALGLGLQFLLWYDEGEERNRGNFPPRFSGRQFPNYSSELNVNALELEDSALYLCASSLGDRGQGETQYFGPGTRLLVL.

V usage is TRBV27 and J usage is TRBJ2-5, with no clear D. The CDR3 spans 14 residues. The V gene's germline CDR1 is MNHEY and CDR2 SMNVEV (reference sequence). V was shortened by 5 bases and J by 5 bases, with 15 bases between the two germline ends. The CDR3 nucleotides read TGTGCCAGCAGTACCGGGTTCGCTGTGGAGACCCAGTACTTC. It yields the protein CASSTGFAVETQYF.